Detailed here is one TCR beta chain. Its antigen is unknown. This record belongs to a study of beta chain features in type 1 diabetes. In the study overall: Over 85,000,000 sorted cells were examined across all samples. Study-level results: For type 1 diabetes patients, VDJ junctions showed fewer insertions and more deletions. A closer apparent resemblance between naive, central memory and Treg TCRB repertoires was seen in patients than in healthy donors. TCRB CDR3 length was moderately but significantly reduced in all four CD4+ subsets of Type 1 diabetes patients.

Reverse transcribing all isolated RNA meant expressed TCRB transcripts were sequenced. Sequenced by immunoSEQ multiplex PCR; TCRdb stores in-frame clones only, minus some. The data show 250,000 to 350,000 clones, approximately 10% seen once. Sequencing input: naive CD4+ T cells from blood. The source of this sequence is a woman aged 25-40 years in good health.

CDR3 nucleotides: TGTGCCAGCAGTTTGGCGTCTAGCGGGATCAATGAGCAGTTCTTC. This encodes CASSLASSGINEQFF. The chain links TRBV28 to TRBJ2-1; 9 nucleotides agree with TRBD2. CDR3 length: 15 residues. The V gene's germline CDR1 is MDHEN and CDR2 SYDVKM. V was clipped by 3 bases and J by 6 bases; unmatched bases: 6.